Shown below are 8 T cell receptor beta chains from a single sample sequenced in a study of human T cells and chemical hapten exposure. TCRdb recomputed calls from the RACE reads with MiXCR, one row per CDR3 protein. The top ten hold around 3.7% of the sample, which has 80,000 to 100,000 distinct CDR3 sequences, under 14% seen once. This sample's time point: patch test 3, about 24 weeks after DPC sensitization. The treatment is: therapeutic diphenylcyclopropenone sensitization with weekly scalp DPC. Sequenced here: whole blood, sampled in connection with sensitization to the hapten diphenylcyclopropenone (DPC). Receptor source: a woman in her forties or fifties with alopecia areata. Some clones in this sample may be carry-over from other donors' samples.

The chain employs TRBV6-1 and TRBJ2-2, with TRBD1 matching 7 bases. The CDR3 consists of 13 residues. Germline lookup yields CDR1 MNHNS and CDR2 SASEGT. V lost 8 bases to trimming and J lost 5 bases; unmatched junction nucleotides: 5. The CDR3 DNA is TGTGCCAGCTGGACAGGTCTGACCGGGGAGCTGTTTTTT. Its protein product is CASWTGLTGELFF.

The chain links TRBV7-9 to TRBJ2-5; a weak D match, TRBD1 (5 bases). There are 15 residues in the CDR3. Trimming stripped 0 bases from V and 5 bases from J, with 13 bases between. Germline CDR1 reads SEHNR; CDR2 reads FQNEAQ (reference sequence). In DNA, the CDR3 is TGTGCCAGCAGCTTAGCCAGGGCAGGGCTGGAGACCCAGTACTTC. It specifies CASSLARAGLETQYF. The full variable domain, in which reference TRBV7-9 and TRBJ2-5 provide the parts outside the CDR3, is DTGVSQNPRHKITKRGQNVTFRCDPISEHNRLYWYRQTLGQGPEFLTYFQNEAQLEKSRLLSDRFSAERPKGSFSTLEIQRTEQGDSAMYLCASSLARAGLETQYFGPGTRLLVL.

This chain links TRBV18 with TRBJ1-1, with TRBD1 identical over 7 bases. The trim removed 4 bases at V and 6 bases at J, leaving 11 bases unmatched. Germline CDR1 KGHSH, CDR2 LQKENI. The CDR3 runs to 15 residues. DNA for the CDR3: TGTGCCAGCTCACGGGCCGGGACAGCTGGGCCTGAAGCTTTCTTT. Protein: CASSRAGTAGPEAFF.

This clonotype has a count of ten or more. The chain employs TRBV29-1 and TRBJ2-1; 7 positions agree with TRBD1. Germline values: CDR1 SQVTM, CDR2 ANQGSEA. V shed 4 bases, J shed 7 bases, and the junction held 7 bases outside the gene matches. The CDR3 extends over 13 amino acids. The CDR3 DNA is TGCAGCGTTGGAAACAGGGGTCGGAATGAGCAGTTCTTC. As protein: CSVGNRGRNEQFF.

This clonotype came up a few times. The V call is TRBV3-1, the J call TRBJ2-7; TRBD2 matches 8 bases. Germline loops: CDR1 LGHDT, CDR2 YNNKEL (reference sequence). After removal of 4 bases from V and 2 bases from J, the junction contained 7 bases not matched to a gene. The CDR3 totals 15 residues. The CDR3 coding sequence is TGTGCCAGCAGCCCGGGACTAGGAAACGCCTACGAGCAGTACTTC. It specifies CASSPGLGNAYEQYF.

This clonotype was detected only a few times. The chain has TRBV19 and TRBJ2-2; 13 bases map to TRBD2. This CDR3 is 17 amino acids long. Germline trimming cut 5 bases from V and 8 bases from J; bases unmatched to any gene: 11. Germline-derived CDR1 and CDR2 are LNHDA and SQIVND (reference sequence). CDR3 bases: TGTGCCAGTAGTTCCTGGACTAGCGGGAGCCCCATAGGGGAGCTGTTTTTT. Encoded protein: CASSSWTSGSPIGELFF.

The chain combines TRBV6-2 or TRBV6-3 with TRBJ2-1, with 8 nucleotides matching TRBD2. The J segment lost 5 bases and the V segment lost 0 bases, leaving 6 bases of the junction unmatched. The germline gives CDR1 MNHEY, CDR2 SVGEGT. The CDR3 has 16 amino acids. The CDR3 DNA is TGTGCCAGCAGTTACTCCGACGGGAGGGGGAACAATGAGCAGTTCTTC. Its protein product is CASSYSDGRGNNEQFF.

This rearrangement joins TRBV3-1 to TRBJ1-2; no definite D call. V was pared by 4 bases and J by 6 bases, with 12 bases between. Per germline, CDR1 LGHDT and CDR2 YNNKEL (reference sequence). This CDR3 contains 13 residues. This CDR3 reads CASSPGLTHGYTF. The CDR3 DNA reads TGTGCCAGCAGCCCCGGTCTCACTCATGGCTACACCTTC.